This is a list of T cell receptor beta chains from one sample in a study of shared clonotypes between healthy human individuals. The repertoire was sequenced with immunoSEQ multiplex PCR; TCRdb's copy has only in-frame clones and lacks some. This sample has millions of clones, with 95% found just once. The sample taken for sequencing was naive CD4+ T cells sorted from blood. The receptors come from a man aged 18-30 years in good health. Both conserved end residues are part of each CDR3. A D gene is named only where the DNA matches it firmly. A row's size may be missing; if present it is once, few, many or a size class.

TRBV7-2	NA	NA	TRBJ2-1	CASSLVIWEQFF	TGTGCCAGCAGCTTAGTAATTTGGGAGCAGTTCTTC
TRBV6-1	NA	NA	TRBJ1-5	CASSPPRVGNQPQHF	TGTGCCAGCAGTCCCCCAAGGGTGGGGAATCAGCCCCAGCATTTT
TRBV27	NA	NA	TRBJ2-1	CASSPSPDSLGSYNEQFF	TGTGCCAGCAGTCCATCCCCCGACTCGCTCGGGTCCTACAATGAGCAGTTCTTC
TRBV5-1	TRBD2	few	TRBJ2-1	CASSEGLGVWDEQFF	TGCGCCAGCAGCGAGGGACTAGGGGTATGGGATGAGCAGTTCTTC
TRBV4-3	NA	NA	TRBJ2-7	CASSQEVPGPGSYEQYF	TGCGCCAGCAGCCAAGAAGTTCCTGGCCCAGGCTCCTACGAGCAGTACTTC
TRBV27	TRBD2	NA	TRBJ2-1	CASSSMGLAGGEQFF	TGTGCCAGCAGTTCCATGGGACTAGCGGGGGGTGAGCAGTTCTTC
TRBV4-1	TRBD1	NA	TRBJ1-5	CASSRPDRENQPQHF	TGCGCCAGCAGCCGGCCGGACAGGGAAAATCAGCCCCAGCATTTT
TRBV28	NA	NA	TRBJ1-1	CASSRGGTEAFF	TGTGCCAGCAGTCGAGGGGGAACTGAAGCTTTCTTT
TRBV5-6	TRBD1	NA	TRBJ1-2	CASSPRTGAYNGYTF	TGTGCCAGCAGCCCAAGGACAGGGGCATATAATGGCTACACCTTC
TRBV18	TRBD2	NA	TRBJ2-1	CASLIAGGPGNEQFF	TGTGCCAGCCTGATAGCGGGAGGGCCGGGAAATGAGCAGTTCTTC
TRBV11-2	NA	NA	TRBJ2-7	CASSSALGYEQYF	TGTGCCAGCAGCTCCGCCCTTGGGTACGAGCAGTACTTC
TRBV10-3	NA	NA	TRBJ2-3	CATSPSTDTQYF	TGTGCCACCAGCCCTAGCACAGATACGCAGTATTTT
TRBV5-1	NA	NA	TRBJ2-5	CASSFTEAQETQYF	TGCGCCAGCAGCTTCACAGAAGCCCAAGAGACCCAGTACTTC
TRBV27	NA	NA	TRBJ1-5	CASSYRAGINQPQHF	TGTGCCAGCAGTTACCGGGCAGGGATCAATCAGCCCCAGCATTTT
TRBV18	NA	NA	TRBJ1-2	CASSPVATDSNYGYTF	TGTGCCAGCTCACCCGTGGCGACGGATTCTAACTATGGCTACACCTTC
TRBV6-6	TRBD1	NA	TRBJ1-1	CASRTGQSEAFF	TGTGCCAGCAGAACGGGACAGTCCGAAGCTTTCTTT
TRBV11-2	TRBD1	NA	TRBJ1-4	CASSRTGGVEKLFF	TGTGCCAGCAGCCGGACAGGGGGCGTTGAAAAACTGTTTTTT
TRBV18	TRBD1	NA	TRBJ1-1	CASSPGQGAGTEAFF	TGTGCCAGCTCACCAGGACAGGGGGCGGGCACTGAAGCTTTCTTT
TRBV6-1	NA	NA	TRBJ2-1	CASSDWGHSYNEQFF	TGTGCCAGCAGTGACTGGGGACACTCCTACAATGAGCAGTTCTTC
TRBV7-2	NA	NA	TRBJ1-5	CASSLGPGTVEGPQHF	TGTGCCAGCAGCTTAGGCCCAGGGACGGTAGAGGGGCCCCAGCATTTT
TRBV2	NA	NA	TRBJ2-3	CASSEAGMGTDTQYF	TGTGCCAGCAGTGAGGCGGGAATGGGCACAGATACGCAGTATTTT
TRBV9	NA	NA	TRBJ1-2	CASSADGANYGYTF	TGTGCCAGCAGCGCCGACGGAGCTAACTATGGCTACACCTTC
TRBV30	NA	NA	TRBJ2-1	CAWGKLATISNNEQFF	TGTGCCTGGGGGAAACTAGCAACCATTAGTAACAATGAGCAGTTCTTC
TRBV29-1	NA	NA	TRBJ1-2	CSVDGASGYTF	TGCAGCGTTGACGGGGCTAGTGGCTACACCTTC
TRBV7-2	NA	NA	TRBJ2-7	CASSLGGIYEQYF	TGTGCCAGCAGCCTAGGAGGGATCTACGAGCAGTACTTC
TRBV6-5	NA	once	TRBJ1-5	CASRKGGGSNQPQHF	TGTGCCAGCAGGAAAGGGGGGGGAAGCAATCAGCCCCAGCATTTT
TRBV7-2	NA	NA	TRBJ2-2	CASSTLGTTNTGELFF	TGTGCCAGCAGCACCCTCGGGACAACGAACACCGGGGAGCTGTTTTTT
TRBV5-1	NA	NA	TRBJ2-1	CASNSGLTAFEQFF	TGCGCCAGCAACTCAGGGTTGACTGCGTTTGAGCAGTTCTTC
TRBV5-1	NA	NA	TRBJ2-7	CASSLRTTTPYEQYF	TGCGCCAGCAGCTTGAGGACAACTACACCCTACGAGCAGTACTTC
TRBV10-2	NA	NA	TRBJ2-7	CASRWSPSYEQYF	TGCGCCAGCCGCTGGAGCCCCTCCTACGAGCAGTACTTC
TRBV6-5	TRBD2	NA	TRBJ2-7	CASSSPGLAGGYEQYF	TGTGCCAGCAGTTCCCCCGGACTAGCGGGAGGCTACGAGCAGTACTTC
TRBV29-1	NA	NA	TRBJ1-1	CSVATGLNTEAFF	TGCAGCGTTGCGACAGGCTTGAACACTGAAGCTTTCTTT
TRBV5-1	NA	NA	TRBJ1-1	CASSGDSVNTEAFF	TGCGCCAGCAGCGGAGATTCAGTGAACACTGAAGCTTTCTTT
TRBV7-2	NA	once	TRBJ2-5	CASSLGGYEGETQYF	TGTGCCAGCAGCTTGGGCGGCTACGAGGGAGAGACCCAGTACTTC
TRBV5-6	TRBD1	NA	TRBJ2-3	CASSARDRATDTQYF	TGTGCCAGCAGCGCCCGGGACAGGGCCACAGATACGCAGTATTTT
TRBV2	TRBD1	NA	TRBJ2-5	CASRRPGTGLETQYF	TGTGCCAGCAGGAGACCCGGGACAGGGTTGGAGACCCAGTACTTC
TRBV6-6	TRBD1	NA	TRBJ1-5	CASRDGTADQPQHF	TGTGCCAGCAGGGACGGGACAGCGGATCAGCCCCAGCATTTT
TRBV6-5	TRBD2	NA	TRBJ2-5	CASSYSRLAGEETQYF	TGTGCCAGCAGTTACTCGAGACTAGCGGGAGAAGAGACCCAGTACTTC
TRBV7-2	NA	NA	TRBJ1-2	CASSPTETFGYTF	TGTGCCAGCAGCCCTACGGAGACGTTTGGCTACACCTTC
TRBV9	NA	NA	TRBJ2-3	CASSFTFGTDTQYF	TGTGCCAGCAGCTTCACTTTCGGGACAGATACGCAGTATTTT